This TCR beta chain is from a study of beta chain features in type 1 diabetes. Looking at the study overall: What patients shared with healthy donors was a similar profile of age, gender and cell yields. Regarding the study as a whole: Shorter TCRB CDR3s, moderately but significantly so, were found in Type 1 diabetes patients in all four CD4+ subsets. Naive, central memory and Treg TCRB repertoires appeared more alike in patients than in healthy donors.

Germline CDR1 reads SQVTM; CDR2 reads ANQGSEA. The CDR3 loop spans 10 amino acids. Trimming removed 7 bases from V and 5 bases from J, with 6 bases in between. Every bit of the isolated RNA underwent reverse transcription, so sequencing read expressed TCRB transcripts. A few million reads, on average, came from each naive, central memory and regulatory T cell sample. Assay used: immunoSEQ multiplex PCR; TCRdb lists only in-frame clones, some missing. Here the sample spans fewer than 300,000 clones, about a fifth being singletons. Sorted cells reached over 98% purity in every population. This clone was observed a few times. Its antigen is unidentified.

This receptor was identified in a woman between 40 and 50 years old with type 1 diabetes. What was sequenced was naive CD4+ T cells from blood. The rearrangement joins TRBV29-1 to TRBJ2-1; TRBD1 is a possible D gene (5 bases). As DNA, the CDR3 is TGCAGCGGGGGCCACAATGAGCAGTTCTTC. Encoded protein: CSGGHNEQFF.